This T cell receptor (beta chain) stems from a study of cytomegalovirus exposure and HLA in healthy donors. With respect to this clone: Its target is unknown.

Looked up from germline, CDR1 is MDHEN and CDR2 is SYDVKM. This CDR3 is built from 16 residues. The V end was cut by 1 base, the J end by 7 bases, with 16 bases between. General study results and limits: Accurate predictions that matched the HLA-A and HLA-B alleles of most subjects were reportedly made from TCR beta sequences. A later analysis reported that several of the most significant clusters appeared to be linked to common viral pathogens, among them Epstein-Barr virus. It was in a later analysis that TCR association rates were seen to vary by HLA locus, highest for DRB1 and lowest for HLA-C. Later genetic work tied a missense DCLRE1C variant to beta-chain V and J trimming.

PCR employed 60 Vbeta and 13 Jbeta primers. Sequencing was performed with immunoSEQ multiplex PCR; in TCRdb, only in-frame clones are kept and a portion is missing. Among 85,000 to 100,000 clones listed, about 80% were seen once. The rearrangement uses TRBV28 and TRBJ1-4, with D perhaps matching TRBD1 (5 bases). The receptor was isolated from a woman aged 55-69 years in good health and CMV-seronegative. The specimen was PBMCs. CDR3 sequence reads: CASSLSLSGKGEKLFF. The CDR3 DNA reads TGTGCCAGCAGTTTATCGTTGTCAGGGAAAGGTGAAAAACTGTTTTTT.